This T cell receptor beta chain was identified during a study of T cell changes during pregnancy in multiple sclerosis. Assay used: immunoSEQ multiplex PCR; TCRdb lists only in-frame clones, some missing. Of about 100,000 clones listed, around 92% are singletons. Germline CDR1 reads LNHDA; CDR2 reads SQIVND (reference sequence). Trimming took off 7 bases at V and 0 bases at J, with 16 bases between the two ends. The CDR3 contains 16 residues. This specimen consisted of peripheral blood, obtained before pregnancy. V usage is TRBV19 and J usage is TRBJ1-5; possible D gene TRBD1, 6 bases. The TCR comes from a female donor with multiple sclerosis, enrolled in a pregnancy study. The CDR3 reads CASTKGQSNSNQPQHF. The DNA of the CDR3 is TGTGCCAGTACAAAGGGACAAAGTAATAGCAATCAGCCCCAGCATTTT.